The entry below describes one T cell receptor beta chain. This sample is drawn from a study of blood T cell repertoires in COVID-19. About the research overall: There were acute and convalescent COVID-19 samples, and they came from the United States, Italy and Spain. PBMCs, B-cell-depleted T cells, or T cells provided the cDNA or gDNA that made up the material.

Methods used by the authors: The assay estimated nucleated cells by amplifying reference gene primers. The table came from immunoSEQ multiplex PCR; TCRdb's copy has only in-frame clones and leaves some out. The DNA gave D and trimming, while V, J and clone size come from that table. Of more than 40,000 clones listed, 90% are singletons. The sequenced material came from peripheral blood. The source of this sequence is a man aged 65-85 years with acute or convalescent COVID-19.

Written as DNA, the CDR3 is TGCGCCAGCAGCTTCGACGCGGGGCCTGGGCGGGAGCAGTTCTTC. It specifies CASSFDAGPGREQFF. This chain uses TRBV5-1 with TRBJ2-1; possible D gene TRBD2, 6 bases. Germline assignment: CDR1 SGHRS and CDR2 YFSETQ. The length of the CDR3 is 15 residues. Trimming took 2 bases from V and 10 from J, leaving 19 bases between them.